The next 19 T cell receptor beta chains were all read from a single sample in a study of blood T cell repertoires in COVID-19. The method was immunoSEQ multiplex PCR; TCRdb's version includes in-frame clones alone and lacks a portion of them. This sample carries a few hundred thousand clones, around 90% of them seen once, and the ten largest clones take approximately 2.6%. The sample taken for sequencing was peripheral blood. Receptor source: a person aged 18 to 29 with COVID-19, enrolled during active disease.

J is TRBJ1-4 and V is TRBV6-6; 9 bases line up with TRBD1. The V segment lost 6 bases and the J segment 6 bases; nucleotides outside the gene matches: 8. The germline CDR1 and CDR2 sequences are MNHNY and SVGAGI (reference sequence). CDR3 length equals 15 residues. The CDR3 DNA sequence: TGTGCCAGCAGCCCTACAGGGGGCGCTTATGAAAAACTGTTTTTT. Encoded protein: CASSPTGGAYEKLFF.

The rearrangement links TRBV6-2 or TRBV6-3 to TRBJ2-7; 8 nucleotides line up with TRBD2. The CDR3 runs 14 residues. The V gene end was trimmed by 2 bases and the J gene end by 5 bases; junction bases not matched to a gene: 5. Germline CDR1 reads MNHEY; CDR2 reads SVGEGT. The CDR3 protein is CASSYPGGPNEQYF. The CDR3 coding sequence is TGTGCCAGCAGTTACCCGGGAGGGCCTAACGAGCAGTACTTC.

This clone occurred a few times. V usage is TRBV6-6 and J usage is TRBJ1-4; 10 bases fit TRBD1. The trim removed 3 bases at V and 3 bases at J, leaving 4 bases unmatched. CDR1 is MNHNY, CDR2 SVGAGI, per germline (reference sequence). The length of the CDR3 is 16 residues. CDR3 DNA sequence: TGTGCCAGCAGTTATCGGGGACAGGGGCCTAATGAAAAACTGTTTTTT. This codes for CASSYRGQGPNEKLFF.

The J gene is TRBJ2-7, the V gene TRBV12-3 or TRBV12-4; a possible D gene is TRBD1 (5 bases). With 5 bases removed from V and 4 bases from J, the gap between germline ends came to 6 bases. The CDR3 spans 11 residues. As DNA, the CDR3 is TGTGCCAGCAGTCCAGGGTACGAGCAGTACTTC. Protein sequence: CASSPGYEQYF.

The V and J genes are TRBV11-2 and TRBJ2-7; possible D gene TRBD2, 7 bases. V was cut by 1 base and J by 2 bases, with 12 bases left in between. The CDR3 is 15 residues long. The germline gives CDR1 SGHAT, CDR2 FQNNGV. CDR3 sequence (DNA): TGTGCCAGCAGCTTAGGGGGGGGGCCCACCTACGAGCAGTACTTC. Translation gives CASSLGGGPTYEQYF.

The rearrangement links TRBV25-1 to TRBJ1-2, with unresolved D. Germline values: CDR1 MGHDK, CDR2 SYGVNS. V was pared by 8 bases and J by 4 bases, with 8 bases between. The CDR3 sequence is 11 residues long. CDR3 protein: CASYVGYGYTF. CDR3 sequence (DNA): TGTGCCAGCTATGTCGGCTATGGCTACACCTTC.

The chain combines TRBV6-5 with TRBJ2-1; 7 nucleotides agree with TRBD2. This CDR3 is 15 amino acids long. Germline V CDR1 and CDR2: MNHEY, SVGAGI. Trimming cost V 6 bases and J 3 bases; bases outside gene matches: 8. The CDR3 nucleotides are TGTGCCAGCAGCCAGACGGGCGGGGGCTACAATGAGCAGTTCTTC. Amino acids: CASSQTGGGYNEQFF.

The DNA for the CDR3 is TGTGCCAGCAGCTTCACCAGCGGGGAGCAGTACTTC. Its protein product is CASSFTSGEQYF. The chain is built from TRBV12-3 or TRBV12-4 and TRBJ2-7; TRBD2 is a possible D gene (6 bases). The CDR3 is 12 residues long. Trimming removed 6 bases at V and 7 bases at J, with 13 bases between.

This chain links TRBV5-6 with TRBJ1-2; D unclear. The CDR3 runs to 15 residues. Germline values: CDR1 SGHDT, CDR2 YYEEEE. The V and J ends lost 3 bases and 0 bases respectively, with 12 bases between them. CDR3 in DNA: TGTGCCAGCAGCTCCTCGGCGCGGACTAACTATGGCTACACCTTC. Residues: CASSSSARTNYGYTF.

V and J are TRBV13 and TRBJ2-3; the match to TRBD2 covers 8 bases. V shed 0 bases, J shed 3 bases, and the junction held 5 bases outside the gene matches. Germline V CDR1 and CDR2: PRHDT, FYEKMQ (reference sequence). The CDR3 totals 16 residues. The CDR3 sequence: CASSLGRGARTDTQYF. The CDR3 region has the DNA TGTGCCAGCAGCTTAGGGCGGGGGGCGCGGACAGATACGCAGTATTTT.

The chain links TRBV3-1 (or the pseudogene TRBV3-2) to TRBJ1-4; 8 positions agree with TRBD1. CDR1 is LGHDT, CDR2 YNNKEL, per germline (reference sequence). V lost 5 bases, J lost 6 bases, and 5 bases stayed unmatched. The CDR3 consists of 14 residues. The CDR3 DNA reads TGTGCCAGCAGCTCCGGGACAGGAGATGAAAAACTGTTTTTT. Translation: CASSSGTGDEKLFF.

The V call is TRBV4-1, the J call TRBJ1-6, with D hard to call. The CDR3 consists of 14 residues. The ends were cut back, 0 bases at V and 9 bases at J, with 9 bases in the middle. Germline V gene lookup returns CDR1 MGHRA and CDR2 YSYEKL. CDR3 bases: TGCGCCAGCAGCCAAGATTCGGGTAGTTCACCCCTCCACTTT. It is translated as CASSQDSGSSPLHF.

V gene TRBV7-2 combines with J gene TRBJ2-7; D possibly corresponds to TRBD2 (5 bases). The CDR3 covers 15 residues. V lost 1 base and J lost 5, with 15 bases in between. CDR1 is SGHTA, CDR2 FQGNSA, per germline. CDR3 amino acids: CASSLVGGIGNEQYF. The CDR3 DNA reads TGTGCCAGCAGCTTAGTAGGTGGCATCGGGAACGAGCAGTACTTC.

This chain links TRBV6-5 with TRBJ2-1; 10 bases fit TRBD2. CDR3 length: 14 amino acids. Germline trimming cut 6 bases from V and 9 bases from J; bases unmatched to any gene: 8. CDR1 is MNHEY, CDR2 SVGAGI, per germline. The CDR3 region is CASSSSGRTAEQFF. The CDR3 coding sequence is TGTGCCAGCAGCTCTAGCGGGAGAACTGCTGAGCAGTTCTTC.

The V and J genes are TRBV6-5 and TRBJ2-6; D is perhaps TRBD2 (5 bases). This CDR3 spans 13 amino acids. The V gene's germline CDR1 is MNHEY and CDR2 SVGAGI. The germline V and J ends were trimmed by 5 bases and 4 bases, with 6 bases remaining between them. CDR3 in amino acids: CASSSGGANVLTF. DNA of the CDR3: TGTGCCAGCAGTAGCGGCGGGGCCAACGTCCTGACTTTC.

This clone was seen just once. CDR3 residues: CASSPEAGSVDEQYF. Here the CDR3 DNA reads TGTGCCAGCAGCCCGGAGGCGGGGTCGGTGGACGAGCAGTACTTC. The genes are TRBV13 and TRBJ2-7; tentative D call: TRBD2 (6 bases). With 5 bases removed from V and 5 bases from J, the gap between germline ends came to 19 bases. Germline CDR1 is PRHDT and CDR2 is FYEKMQ (reference sequence). The CDR3 length is 15 residues.

The rearrangement uses TRBV4-2 and TRBJ2-3, with D tentatively TRBD1 (5 bases). Germline values: CDR1 LGHNA, CDR2 YNFKEQ. The V end was cut by 4 bases, the J end by 2 bases, with 10 bases between. This CDR3 comprises 14 residues. CDR3 nucleotide sequence: TGTGCCAGCAGCCCACCGACAGACACAGATACGCAGTATTTT. Its translation: CASSPPTDTDTQYF.

This clone was seen just once. The DNA for the CDR3 is TGTGCCAGCAGCGGCTACACGGGGGGGCAGAACACCATATATTTT. It translates to CASSGYTGGQNTIYF. The V and J genes are TRBV6-5 and TRBJ1-3; weak D call: TRBD1 (6 bases). V was trimmed by 6 bases and J by 7 bases, leaving 19 bases between them. This CDR3 is built from 15 residues. The germline V gene has CDR1 MNHEY and CDR2 SVGAGI.

The chain couples TRBV10-2 to TRBJ2-7; 11 nucleotides align to TRBD1. This CDR3 region has 16 residues. Per the germline V gene, CDR1 is WSHSY and CDR2 is SAAADI. With V trimmed by 6 bases and J by 2 bases, 9 bases remained unmatched. This CDR3 reads CASRNGQGAIAYEQYF. The CDR3, as DNA: TGCGCCAGCAGGAACGGACAGGGGGCTATTGCCTACGAGCAGTACTTC.